Given below is one TCR beta chain in context. Its antigen is undetermined. This sample was taken from a study of T cell responses to AZD1222 COVID-19 vaccine. General study points: Seropositive status at baseline applied to only six AZD1222 recipients. Clonal diversity was possibly underestimated; the donors were predominantly white British and more often female. Nearly half of the spike-specific TCRs reportedly recognize variant regions that carry no mutations.

Trimming took off 2 bases at V and 0 bases at J, with 13 bases between the two ends. CDR3 length equals 16 residues. Germline V lookup: CDR1 SGHTA, CDR2 FQGNSA. Only in-frame clones appear in the TCRdb table, and some are missing; sequencing was by immunoSEQ multiplex PCR. The table shows some 200,000 clones, with 90% to 95% occurring only once. The rearrangement uses TRBV7-2 and TRBJ1-2, with TRBD1 as a possible D gene (5 bases). The sequencing used peripheral blood, collected 28 days after the second dose of the MenACWY control vaccine. This receptor was identified in an adult who received the MenACWY meningococcal vaccine as a control. The CDR3, as DNA: TGTGCCAGCAGCTTATTCCAGGACACCACTAACTATGGCTACACCTTC. Amino acid sequence: CASSLFQDTTNYGYTF.